A single sample gave rise to the 14 T cell receptor beta chains below, sequenced in a study of shared clonotypes between healthy human individuals. Profiled with immunoSEQ multiplex PCR; TCRdb holds only in-frame clones, not every one. This sample has roughly 640,000 clones; more than 95% occur once, and the top ten carry 0.045% to 0.07%. Sequenced input: naive CD4+ T cells sorted from blood. Subset in this sample: CD45RA+ positively selected. The receptors stem from a woman in her twenties or thirties in good health.

The gene calls are TRBV7-2 and TRBJ2-7; a weak D match, TRBD2 (6 bases). Germline values: CDR1 SGHTA, CDR2 FQGNSA. Trimming left V 5 bases short and J 4 bases short, with 18 bases between. This CDR3 is 15 amino acids long. The CDR3 sequence: CASSQPWGRLYEQYF. In DNA form, the CDR3 reads TGTGCCAGCAGCCAGCCTTGGGGGAGGTTGTACGAGCAGTACTTC.

The rearrangement uses TRBV10-3 and TRBJ2-3; TRBD1 matches 9 bases. Germline lookup yields CDR1 ENHRY and CDR2 SYGVKD. The CDR3 loop spans 14 amino acids. J lost 4 bases, V lost 6 bases, and 5 bases had no gene match. The CDR3 nucleotides are TGTGCCATCAGGGACAGGGGATCGTCAGATACGCAGTATTTT. Translating gives CAIRDRGSSDTQYF.

The rearrangement links TRBV19 to TRBJ2-1; D is undetermined. The CDR3 totals 14 residues. CDR1 is LNHDA, CDR2 SQIVND, per germline (reference sequence). Trimming removed 4 bases from V and 2 bases from J, with 9 bases in between. For the CDR3, the DNA is TGTGCCAGTAGTAATTACGGCGCCTACAATGAGCAGTTCTTC. Translated: CASSNYGAYNEQFF.

This clone has just one count. This rearrangement joins TRBV5-8 to TRBJ1-5; TRBD1 matches 10 bases. V lost 4 bases to trimming and J lost 5 bases; unmatched junction nucleotides: 15. The CDR3 is made up of 18 amino acids. Germline CDR1 is SGHTS and CDR2 is YDEGEE. The CDR3 here is CASSRYIGQGVLHQPQHF. The CDR3 nucleotides are TGTGCCAGCAGCCGCTATATCGGACAGGGGGTCCTTCATCAGCCCCAGCATTTT.

The chain couples TRBV5-5 to TRBJ2-3; 8 positions match TRBD1. This CDR3 has 14 residues. With 2 bases clipped from V and 3 bases from J, the junction kept 2 bases outside the gene matches. The germline gives CDR1 SGHKS, CDR2 YYEKEE (reference sequence). DNA for the CDR3: TGTGCCAGCAGCTTTCGGACAGGGACAGATACGCAGTATTTT. It codes for CASSFRTGTDTQYF.

This clone was seen once. This chain uses TRBV28 with TRBJ2-1, with 15 nucleotides matching TRBD2. J was trimmed by 0 bases and V by 6 bases; bases with no gene match: 12. Germline-derived CDR1 and CDR2 are MDHEN and SYDVKM. CDR3 size: 20 residues. This chain's CDR3 is CASSLPTGTSGGSSYNEQFF. In DNA form, the CDR3 reads TGTGCCAGCAGCCTCCCCACCGGGACTAGCGGGGGGAGCTCCTACAATGAGCAGTTCTTC.

This clone has just one count. The V gene is TRBV6-5, the J gene TRBJ2-1; possible D gene TRBD2, 5 bases. Deletions cut 0 bases from V and 9 bases from J, with 18 bases between. Germline V gene lookup returns CDR1 MNHEY and CDR2 SVGAGI. The CDR3 consists of 16 residues. CDR3 sequence reads: CASSYSAGIGLGEQFF. DNA of the CDR3: TGTGCCAGCAGTTACTCGGCCGGGATCGGATTGGGTGAGCAGTTCTTC.

This rearrangement joins TRBV18 to TRBJ2-3, with D uncertain. Trimming left V 2 bases short and J 0 bases short, with 12 bases between. Germline V CDR1 and CDR2: KGHSH, LQKENI. This CDR3 has 16 amino acids. The DNA for the CDR3 is TGTGCCAGCTCACCAGTATTGGCGTCTAGCACAGATACGCAGTATTTT. Translated, it gives CASSPVLASSTDTQYF.

The chain employs TRBV19 and TRBJ1-5, with TRBD1 as a possible D gene (5 bases). V lost 0 bases, J lost 5 bases, and 11 bases lay in between. The CDR3 extends over 15 amino acids. Germline lookup yields CDR1 LNHDA and CDR2 SQIVND (reference sequence). CDR3 sequence: CASSIESRGDQPQHF. In DNA form, the CDR3 reads TGTGCCAGTAGTATAGAGTCACGGGGGGATCAGCCCCAGCATTTT.

The chain combines TRBV5-1 with TRBJ1-4; the D gene is possibly TRBD1 (6 bases). Germline CDR1 is SGHRS and CDR2 is YFSETQ. V was shortened by 2 bases and J by 7 bases, with 9 bases between the two germline ends. The CDR3 length is 13 residues. This chain's CDR3 is CASSFAGAEKLFF. CDR3 in DNA: TGCGCCAGCAGCTTTGCGGGGGCTGAAAAACTGTTTTTT. The whole variable domain, remainder taken from reference TRBV5-1 and TRBJ1-4, is KAGVTQTPRYLIKTRGQQVTLSCSPISGHRSVSWYQQTPGQGLQFLFEYFSETQRNKGNFPGRFSGRQFSNSRSEMNVSTLELGDSALYLCASSFAGAEKLFFGSGTQLSVL.

This clone is a singleton in its sample. The gene calls are TRBV6-1 and TRBJ2-2; D might be TRBD1 (5 bases). The CDR3 has 15 amino acids. Per germline, CDR1 MNHNS and CDR2 SASEGT. With 7 bases removed from V and 0 bases from J, the gap between germline ends came to 12 bases. Written as DNA, the CDR3 is TGTGCCAGCACCAAAGACAGATCGAACACCGGGGAGCTGTTTTTT. It translates to CASTKDRSNTGELFF.

This sequence joins TRBV30 and TRBJ1-1, with D unresolved. The CDR3 contains 17 residues. Germline CDR1 reads GTSNPN; CDR2 reads SVGIG (reference sequence). The V end lost 4 bases, the J end lost 1 base, and 22 bases lay between the germline ends. For the CDR3, the DNA is TGTGCCTGGAAGGCCGTAGGGCTGACGCGGGCGAACACTGAAGCTTTCTTT. Translating it yields CAWKAVGLTRANTEAFF.

The chain carries TRBV11-2 and TRBJ2-1, with TRBD1 identical over 7 bases. The germline V gene encodes CDR1 SGHAT and CDR2 FQNNGV. This CDR3 has 12 residues. V shed 5 bases and J 10 bases; nucleotides not matched to a gene: 5. In DNA form, the CDR3 reads TGTGCCAGCAGCCCCGGGACAGAAGAGCAGTTCTTC. Protein sequence: CASSPGTEEQFF.

The gene calls are TRBV18 and TRBJ2-1, with 7 positions matching TRBD2. In germline, CDR1 is KGHSH, CDR2 LQKENI. V lost 0 bases to trimming and J lost 4 bases; unmatched junction nucleotides: 6. This CDR3 is 16 amino acids long. CDR3 nucleotide sequence: TGTGCCAGCTCACCACCGGGTCCCGGGAGGTACAATGAGCAGTTCTTC. It translates to CASSPPGPGRYNEQFF.